The clone carrying this T cell receptor beta chain was recorded a few times. This record belongs to a study of identical twins. Template switching introduced a universal primer site, and the cDNA bore unique molecular identifiers. MiXCR, run by TCRdb on the 5' RACE reads, gives a single entry per CDR3 protein. The sample has nearly 900,000 distinct CDR3 sequences, approximately 13% seen once; the top ten hold 1.5% to 2%. These data also formed part of another study, on yellow fever vaccine responses in identical twins.

The sample consisted of PBMCs. This sequence was found in a woman aged 18-29 years in good health.

The CDR3 sequence is CSARVGTGAGYTF. The CDR3 DNA sequence: TGCAGTGCTAGAGTCGGGACAGGGGCTGGCTACACCTTC. The genes are TRBV20-1 and TRBJ1-2; 10 positions match TRBD1. The CDR3 covers 13 residues. J lost 7 bases, V lost 1 base, and 3 bases had no gene match. Germline V gene lookup returns CDR1 DFQATT and CDR2 SNEGSKA (reference sequence).